This T cell receptor (beta chain) was captured in a study of blood T cells in healthy people across ages. V was shortened by 5 bases and J by 5 bases, with 16 bases between the two germline ends. The CDR3 length is 15 residues. The second PCR ran about 6 to 12 cycles with a sample-barcoded 5' primer and J-beta primers. TCRdb passed the 5' RACE reads through MiXCR, listing each CDR3 protein once. The table lists 270,000 or so distinct CDR3 sequences, about 25% of them singletons, with 29% in the top ten. Samples each had at least 6 micrograms of total RNA extracted. The origin of this receptor is a woman in her 70s in good health. This sequence joins TRBV12-3 or TRBV12-4 and TRBJ1-5; no firm D call. Input material: blood. The DNA of the CDR3 is TGTGCCAGCAGTCTTTCTTACCAGGCATATCAGCCCCAGCATTTT. Encoded protein: CASSLSYQAYQPQHF.